Each of the 18 T cell receptor beta chains below was sequenced from the same sample in a study of blood T cell repertoires in COVID-19. The assay was immunoSEQ multiplex PCR, and TCRdb's table has in-frame clones only and misses some. There are about 79,000 clones in the sample; 80% to 90% occur only once, and approximately 15% lies in the top ten. The sample comprised peripheral blood. These receptors all come from a man between 65 and 85 years old with active or convalescent COVID-19.

V is TRBV27 and J is TRBJ2-3, with 8 positions matching TRBD2. Germline CDR1 and CDR2: MNHEY and SMNVEV (reference sequence). This CDR3 comprises 16 residues. J gave up 0 bases and V 3 bases, and 5 bases lay outside the gene matches. The CDR3 coding sequence is TGTGCCAGCAGTTTTGGAGCGGGAGTGAGCACAGATACGCAGTATTTT. Amino acids: CASSFGAGVSTDTQYF.

The V and J genes are TRBV28 and TRBJ2-2; no clear D. Germline V gene data show CDR1 as MDHEN and CDR2 as SYDVKM. The CDR3 has 13 amino acids. V was pared by 6 bases and J by 1 base, with 6 bases between. The CDR3 nucleotides read TGTGCCAGCAGGTCACAGAACACCGGGGAGCTGTTTTTT. Translating it yields CASRSQNTGELFF. Filled out from reference TRBV28 and TRBJ2-2, the complete variable domain reads DVKVTQSSRYLVKRTGEKVFLECVQDMDHENMFWYRQDPGLGLRLIYFSYDVKMKEKGDIPEGYSVSREKKERFSLILESASTNQTSMYLCASRSQNTGELFFGEGSRLTVL.

Here the CDR3 reads CAISESAGYTEAFF. For the CDR3, the DNA is TGTGCCATCAGTGAGTCCGCAGGGTACACTGAAGCTTTCTTT. The chain has TRBV10-3 and TRBJ1-1, with D possibly being TRBD1 (5 bases). From germline, CDR1 is ENHRY and CDR2 SYGVKD. The CDR3 is 14 residues long. With 0 bases removed from V and 3 bases from J, the gap between germline ends came to 8 bases.

This chain connects TRBV7-2 to TRBJ1-6, with D unclear. The CDR3 length is 14 residues. In germline, CDR1 is SGHTA, CDR2 FQGNSA. V shed 5 bases and J shed 8 bases, with 13 bases lying between them. The CDR3 spells CASSPTKTYSPLHF. The CDR3 DNA is TGTGCCAGCAGCCCTACTAAGACGTATTCACCCCTCCACTTT. The whole variable domain, filled in from reference TRBV7-2 and TRBJ1-6, reads GAGVSQSPSNKVTEKGKDVELRCDPISGHTALYWYRQSLGQGLEFLIYFQGNSAPDKSGLPSDRFSAERTGGSVSTLTIQRTQQEDSAVYLCASSPTKTYSPLHFGNGTRLTVT.

This chain links TRBV7-3 with TRBJ2-2; D is unclear. This CDR3 region has 13 residues. Germline V lookup: CDR1 SGHTA, CDR2 FQGTGA. Trimming pared 2 bases from V and 4 bases from J, leaving 5 bases between. The CDR3 spells CASSLLLTGELFF. The CDR3 nucleotides read TGTGCCAGCAGCTTATTACTCACCGGGGAGCTGTTTTTT.

The chain has TRBV7-2 and TRBJ2-3, with TRBD2 matching over 9 bases. The CDR3 sequence is 15 residues long. Per germline, CDR1 SGHTA and CDR2 FQGNSA. After removal of 2 bases from V and 6 bases from J, the junction contained 6 bases not matched to a gene. The CDR3 sequence: CASSLSGTSWDTQYF. For the CDR3, the DNA is TGTGCCAGCAGCTTATCCGGGACTAGCTGGGATACGCAGTATTTT.

V and J are TRBV28 and TRBJ2-1; D is unresolved. The CDR3 contains 13 residues. Germline CDR1 is MDHEN and CDR2 is SYDVKM. Trimming shortened V by 7 bases and J by 0 bases, and 7 bases separated the two germline ends. Here the CDR3 DNA reads TGTGCCAGCAAGCCGCCCTCCTACAATGAGCAGTTCTTC. Translating it yields CASKPPSYNEQFF.

This chain uses TRBV7-9 with TRBJ2-3; 10 positions agree with TRBD2. The germline gives CDR1 SEHNR, CDR2 FQNEAQ (reference sequence). V was pared by 3 bases and J by 0 bases, with 6 bases of the junction left unmatched. This CDR3 has 17 amino acids. The chain's CDR3 is CASSFPLAGTSTDTQYF. CDR3 DNA: TGTGCCAGCAGCTTCCCACTAGCGGGGACTAGCACAGATACGCAGTATTTT.

The chain has TRBV5-1 and TRBJ1-6; unclear D gene. Germline V gives CDR1 SGHRS, CDR2 YFSETQ. This CDR3 region has 16 residues. V lost 0 bases and J lost 7, with 14 bases in between. CDR3 DNA sequence: TGCGCCAGCAGCTTGGTTGTCGAGGTAGGAAATTCACCCCTCCACTTT. It translates to CASSLVVEVGNSPLHF.

J is TRBJ2-2 and V is TRBV5-6; 10 bases are a match to TRBD1. V gave up 5 bases and J gave up 3 bases; unmatched junction bases: 1. Germline V gene sequence: CDR1 SGHDT, CDR2 YYEEEE. CDR3 length: 14 amino acids. The CDR3 is CASRGQGDTGELFF. The CDR3, as DNA: TGTGCCAGCAGAGGACAGGGGGACACCGGGGAGCTGTTTTTT.

This chain links TRBV7-2 with TRBJ1-2; TRBD1 might be the D (5 bases). Germline CDR1 reads SGHTA; CDR2 reads FQGNSA. Trimming removed 1 base from V and 3 bases from J, with 6 bases in between. The CDR3 spans 13 residues. The CDR3 is CASSLVGDYGYTF. The CDR3 nucleotides are TGTGCCAGCAGCTTAGTAGGGGACTATGGCTACACCTTC.

The chain employs TRBV27 and TRBJ1-2; D call uncertain. The CDR3 covers 14 residues. Germline V gene lookup returns CDR1 MNHEY and CDR2 SMNVEV (reference sequence). Trimming took 3 bases from V and 1 from J, leaving 9 bases between them. This CDR3 is CASSFASNNYGYTF. CDR3 sequence (DNA): TGTGCCAGCAGTTTTGCCAGTAATAACTATGGCTACACCTTC.

This chain connects TRBV5-4 to TRBJ2-5; TRBD1 agrees at 8 bases. The germline gives CDR1 SGHNT, CDR2 YYREEE (reference sequence). The CDR3 runs 18 residues. V shed 3 bases and J 5 bases; nucleotides not matched to a gene: 18. CDR3 sequence reads: CASSSPETGGRGRETQYF. The CDR3 DNA follows: TGTGCCAGCAGCTCGCCCGAAACAGGGGGACGGGGAAGGGAGACCCAGTACTTC. The full variable domain, completed using reference TRBV5-4 and TRBJ2-5, is ETGVTQSPTHLIKTRGQQVTLRCSSQSGHNTVSWYQQALGQGPQFIFQYYREEENGRGNFPPRFSGLQFPNYSSELNVNALELDDSALYLCASSSPETGGRGRETQYFGPGTRLLVL.

CDR3 protein: CASSHRDRGYEQYF. The CDR3 coding sequence is TGTGCCAGCAGCCACCGGGACAGGGGCTACGAGCAGTACTTC. The gene calls are TRBV6-6 and TRBJ2-7; 10 nucleotides match TRBD1. After removal of 6 bases from V and 3 bases from J, the junction contained 5 bases not matched to a gene. The CDR3 covers 14 residues. The germline gives CDR1 MNHNY, CDR2 SVGAGI (reference sequence).

This clone was recorded a few times. The V gene is TRBV28, the J gene TRBJ2-7; D call uncertain. Trimming pared 2 bases from V and 6 bases from J, leaving 17 bases between. This CDR3 is 15 amino acids long. CDR1 MDHEN and CDR2 SYDVKM come from the germline V gene. CDR3 in amino acids: CASSLSWQVVSEQYF. The CDR3 bases are TGTGCCAGCAGTTTAAGCTGGCAGGTTGTGAGCGAGCAGTACTTC.

The chain recombines TRBV3-1 (or the pseudogene TRBV3-2) with TRBJ1-6, with 7 bases fitting TRBD1. Germline CDR1 LGHDT, CDR2 YNNKEL (reference sequence). With V trimmed by 8 bases and J by 9 bases, 10 bases remained unmatched. The CDR3 length is 14 residues. CDR3 DNA sequence: TGTGCCAGCTCTGAGGGGGCGCGGAGTTCACCCCTCCACTTT. It yields the protein CASSEGARSSPLHF.

V usage is TRBV6-5 and J usage is TRBJ2-7, with D tentatively TRBD1 (6 bases). Trimming took 10 bases from V and 0 from J, leaving 13 bases between them. CDR1 and CDR2 from the germline V gene are MNHEY and SVGAGI. This CDR3 is built from 13 residues. CDR3 bases: TGTGCCACAAAAACAGGGAGCTCCTACGAGCAGTACTTC. This codes for CATKTGSSYEQYF.

The chain is built from TRBV19 and TRBJ2-5; D is ambiguous. The germline V gene has CDR1 LNHDA and CDR2 SQIVND (reference sequence). The CDR3 runs 15 residues. V was shortened by 0 bases and J by 5 bases, with 13 bases between the two germline ends. The CDR3 loop is CASSIELSTRETQYF. Written as DNA, the CDR3 is TGTGCCAGTAGTATAGAGTTGTCGACCAGGGAGACCCAGTACTTC.